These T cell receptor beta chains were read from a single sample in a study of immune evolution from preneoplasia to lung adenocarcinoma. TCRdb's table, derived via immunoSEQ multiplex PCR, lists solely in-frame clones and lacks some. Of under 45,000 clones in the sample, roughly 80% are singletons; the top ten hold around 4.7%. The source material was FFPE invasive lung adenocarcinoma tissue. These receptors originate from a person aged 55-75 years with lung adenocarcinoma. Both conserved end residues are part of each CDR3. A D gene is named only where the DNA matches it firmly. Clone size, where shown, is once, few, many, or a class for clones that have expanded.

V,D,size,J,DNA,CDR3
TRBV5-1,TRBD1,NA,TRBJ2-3,TGCGCCAGCAGGCACGGGACAGGCAAGACAGATACGCAGTATTTT,CASRHGTGKTDTQYF
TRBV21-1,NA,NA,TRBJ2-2,TGTGCCCTACAGGGTAACGGGGAGCTGTTTTTT,CALQGNGELFF
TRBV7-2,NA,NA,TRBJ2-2,TGTGCCAGCAGCTCCTACAGGGCCACCGGGGAGCTGTTTTTT,CASSSYRATGELFF
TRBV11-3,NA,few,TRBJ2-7,TGTGCCAGCAGCTTAGAAACAGCCTACGAGCAGTACTTC,CASSLETAYEQYF
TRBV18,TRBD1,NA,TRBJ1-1,TGTGCCAGCTCACTAGGAGGACAGGGAGAAGACACTGAAGCTTTCTTT,CASSLGGQGEDTEAFF
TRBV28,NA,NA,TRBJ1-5,TGTGCCAGCACCTTGGGTGGGCTCAATCAGCCCCAGCATTTT,CASTLGGLNQPQHF
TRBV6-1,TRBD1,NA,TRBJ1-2,TGTGCCAGCAGTGAGAGACAGGGTTATGGCTACACCTTC,CASSERQGYGYTF
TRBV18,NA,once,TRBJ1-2,TGTGCCAGCTCACCACAGGCCACGGTCTATGGCTACACCTTC,CASSPQATVYGYTF
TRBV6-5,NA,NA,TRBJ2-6,TGTGCCAGCAGTATTTCTGGGGCCAACGTCCTGACTTTC,CASSISGANVLTF
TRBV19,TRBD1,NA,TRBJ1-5,TGTGCCAGTAGTATGGGGACAGGGGGCTCGTGGAAGCCCCAGCATTTT,CASSMGTGGSWKPQHF
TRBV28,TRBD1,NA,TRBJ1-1,TGTGCCAGCAGTGGTAAACCGGGACAGGGGGGTCATGCTTTCTTT,CASSGKPGQGGHAFF
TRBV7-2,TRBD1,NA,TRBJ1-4,TGTGCCAGCAGCTTAGGGGACAGGGGGCAGATACTGTTTTTT,CASSLGDRGQILFF
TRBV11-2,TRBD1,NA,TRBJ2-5,TGTGCCAGCAGCTTAGGGGTGTTGGGGACAGGGGGCGGTGAGACCCAGTACTTC,CASSLGVLGTGGGETQYF
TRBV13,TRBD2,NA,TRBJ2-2,TGTGCCAGCAGCCCGAGGACTAGCGGGAAACTAGGCAGGGAGCTGTTTTTT,CASSPRTSGKLGRELFF
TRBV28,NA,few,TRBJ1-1,TGTGCCAGCAGTTTCCTGTCCGGTGGCACTGAAGCTTTCTTT,CASSFLSGGTEAFF
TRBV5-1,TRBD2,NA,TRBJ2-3,TGCGCCAGCAGTCTCCTAGCGGGATATAGAAATACGCAGTATTTT,CASSLLAGYRNTQYF
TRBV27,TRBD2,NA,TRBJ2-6,TGTGCCAGCCGATTCGGGGGGATCTCTGGGGCCAACGTCCTGACTTTC,CASRFGGISGANVLTF
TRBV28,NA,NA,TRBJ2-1,TGTGCCAGCAGTGAGGACAGATACAATGAGCAGTTCTTC,CASSEDRYNEQFF
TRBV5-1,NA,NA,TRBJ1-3,TGCGCCAGCAGCTTGTCCCCCGGGAGGCAGATCGGAAACACCATATATTTT,CASSLSPGRQIGNTIYF
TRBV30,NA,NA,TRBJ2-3,TGTGCCTGGAGACGGGAAGGTGTCACAGATACGCAGTATTTT,CAWRREGVTDTQYF
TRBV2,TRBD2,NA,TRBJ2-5,TGTGCCAGCAGTGGGACTAGCGGGAAACAGACCCAGTACTTC,CASSGTSGKQTQYF
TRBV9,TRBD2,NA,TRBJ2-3,TGTGCCAGCAGGGAACAGCCCGGGACTAGCGGGAGCGGCTACAAACATTTT,CASREQPGTSGSGYKHF
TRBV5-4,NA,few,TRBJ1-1,TGTGCCAGCAGCTTGGTGGGGGAAGCGGGTGAAGCTTTCTTT,CASSLVGEAGEAFF
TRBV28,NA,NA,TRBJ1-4,TGTGCCAGCAGTTCCCCTGGCTCCGATAATGAAAAACTGTTTTTT,CASSSPGSDNEKLFF
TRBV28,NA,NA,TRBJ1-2,TGTGCCAGCAGGCCCGGGACCGACTATGGCTACACCTTC,CASRPGTDYGYTF
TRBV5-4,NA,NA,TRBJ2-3,TGTGCCAGCAGCTCCAAGACAGAGACGGCGGATACGCAGTATTTT,CASSSKTETADTQYF
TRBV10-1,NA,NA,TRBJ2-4,TGCGCCAGCAGTGAAGGGGGAGATGGCATTCAGTACTTC,CASSEGGDGIQYF
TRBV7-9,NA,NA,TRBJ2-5,TGTGCCAGCAGCATACAGGGGAGGTCGGGGACCCAGTACTTC,CASSIQGRSGTQYF
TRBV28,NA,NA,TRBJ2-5,TGTGCCAGCAGTGAAGAATACCAAGAGACCCAGTACTTC,CASSEEYQETQYF